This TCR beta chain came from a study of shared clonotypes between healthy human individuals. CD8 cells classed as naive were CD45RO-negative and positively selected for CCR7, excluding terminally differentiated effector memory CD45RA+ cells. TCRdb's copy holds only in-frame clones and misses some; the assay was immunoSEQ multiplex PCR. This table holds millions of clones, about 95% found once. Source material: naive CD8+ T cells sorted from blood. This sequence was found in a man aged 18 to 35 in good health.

The CDR3 coding sequence is TGTGCCAGCAGTTACGGGAAGGCCGTAGGTGAAGCTTTCTTT. It encodes CASSYGKAVGEAFF. The chain combines TRBV6-5 with TRBJ1-1; D is uncertain. This CDR3 is built from 14 residues. V lost 2 bases and J lost 7, with 14 bases in between. CDR1 MNHEY and CDR2 SVGAGI come from the germline V gene.